This T cell receptor (beta chain) was recorded in a study of shared clonotypes between healthy human individuals. Unmatched junction bases numbered 17, after V lost 6 bases and J lost 14 bases. This CDR3 is 15 amino acids long. In germline, CDR1 is MNHEY, CDR2 SVGAGI. Every immunoSEQ plate was one replicate of a subset's evenly spread DNA. The protocol was immunoSEQ multiplex PCR, while the TCRdb copy is restricted to in-frame clones and leaves out a portion. Here the sample spans 2 million to 2.5 million clones, approximately 90% being singletons. This clonotype originated in a man aged 18 to 29 in good health. Some clones in this sample may be carry-over from other donors' samples. V is TRBV6-5 and J is TRBJ2-1; TRBD2 matches 9 bases. Sequencing was done on a sample of naive CD4+ T cells from PBMCs. The subset denotes: CD45RA+ positively selected. This CDR3 reads CASSRTSDTPRGEFF. The CDR3 DNA reads as TGTGCCAGCAGCCGGACTAGCGACACCCCCCGAGGGGAGTTCTTC.